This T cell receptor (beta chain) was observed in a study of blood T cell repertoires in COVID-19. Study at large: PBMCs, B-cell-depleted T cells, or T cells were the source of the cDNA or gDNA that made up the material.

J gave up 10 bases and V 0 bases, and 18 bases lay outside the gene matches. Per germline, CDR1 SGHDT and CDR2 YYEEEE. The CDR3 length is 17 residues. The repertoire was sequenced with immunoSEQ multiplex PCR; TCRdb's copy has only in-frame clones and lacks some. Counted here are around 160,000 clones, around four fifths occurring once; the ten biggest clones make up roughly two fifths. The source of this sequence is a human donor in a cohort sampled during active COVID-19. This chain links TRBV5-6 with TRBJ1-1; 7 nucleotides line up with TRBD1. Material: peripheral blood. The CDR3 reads CASSLERGKGASGGAFF. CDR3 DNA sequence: TGTGCCAGCAGCTTGGAGAGAGGGAAGGGGGCGAGTGGAGGAGCTTTCTTT.